Listed below are T cell receptor beta chains from one sample, sequenced in a study of blood T cell repertoires in COVID-19. Repertoires were generated with immunoSEQ multiplex PCR, while TCRdb's copy carries only in-frame clones and drops some. The sample shows around 40,000 clones, 70% to 90% of them seen only once. The sample consisted of peripheral blood. These receptors came from a human donor in a cohort sampled during active COVID-19. Each CDR3 is given without its conserved first and last residue. The order of the fields is D gene, J gene, V gene, CDR3 protein. The D gene is left open where the match is weak.

TRBD1	TRBJ1-6	TRBV27	ASSPTGGGSPLH
TRBD1	TRBJ1-2	TRBV24-1	ATGVADRDPHYGYT
NA	TRBJ1-3	TRBV11-2	ASSPTRGVPGNTIY
NA	TRBJ1-5	TRBV5-1	ASSPGGGSGQPQH
TRBD1	TRBJ1-1	TRBV4-2	ASSRLQGGTEAF
TRBD1	TRBJ2-3	TRBV19	ATLGQGADTQY
TRBD2	TRBJ2-1	TRBV4-2	ASSQVRAGGPSEQF
NA	TRBJ2-1	TRBV2	ASSGLGASEQF
TRBD2	TRBJ2-3	TRBV11-3	ASSLDQGAGLNTQY
NA	TRBJ2-5	TRBV2	ASSDRGQGQETQY
NA	TRBJ2-7	TRBV30	AWSDSLDSYEQY
NA	TRBJ2-5	TRBV7-9	ASTWGGTGQETQY
NA	TRBJ2-3	TRBV7-2	ASSFQWGVGDTQY
NA	TRBJ2-1	TRBV27	ASTQSGVTYNEQF
NA	TRBJ2-1	TRBV7-9	AGIGMGGNEQF
TRBD2	TRBJ2-3	TRBV7-2	ASSFSGGAGDTQY
NA	TRBJ2-7	TRBV2	ASSVFNSYEQY
NA	TRBJ2-1	TRBV6-5	ASSNRGNEQF
TRBD2	TRBJ2-2	TRBV2	ASRTGTSSGELF
NA	TRBJ1-1	TRBV10-3	AIKPLEGTKNTEAF
TRBD1	TRBJ2-7	TRBV11-2	ASSFGTGSYEQY
TRBD2	TRBJ2-1	TRBV6-5	ASTGLAGSYNEQF
TRBD1	TRBJ1-5	TRBV6-6	ASSHGQGRVQPQH
NA	TRBJ1-2	TRBV6-1	ASSEGAGSLYGYT
NA	TRBJ2-7	TRBV29-1	SVISGSNGYEQY
NA	TRBJ1-4	TRBV5-6	ASSLVGQGVMQKLF